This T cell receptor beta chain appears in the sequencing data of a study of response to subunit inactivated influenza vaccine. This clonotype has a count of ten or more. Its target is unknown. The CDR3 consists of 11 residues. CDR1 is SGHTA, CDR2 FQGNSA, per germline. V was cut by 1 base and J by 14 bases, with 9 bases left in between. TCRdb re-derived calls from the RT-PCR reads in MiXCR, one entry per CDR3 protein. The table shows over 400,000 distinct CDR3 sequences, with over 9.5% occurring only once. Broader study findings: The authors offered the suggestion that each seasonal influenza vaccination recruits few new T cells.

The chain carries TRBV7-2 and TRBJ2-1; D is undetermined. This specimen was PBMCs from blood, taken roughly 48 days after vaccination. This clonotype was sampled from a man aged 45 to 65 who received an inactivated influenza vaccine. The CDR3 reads CASSLDGPEFF. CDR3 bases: TGTGCCAGCAGCTTAGACGGGCCGGAGTTCTTC.